This TCR beta chain originates from a study of blood T cell repertoires in COVID-19. Study background: Spain, Italy and the United States supplied samples that represented acute and convalescent COVID-19. Sample material is recorded as cDNA or gDNA derived from T cells, B-cell-depleted T cells, or PBMCs.

Germline V lookup: CDR1 MNHEY, CDR2 SVGEGT. The CDR3 runs to 13 residues. The sample holds one count of this clone. Its ends do not fully match the called genes, so a read error is possible. As handled by the study authors: Reference gene primer amplification gave nucleated cell count estimates. Only in-frame clones appear in the TCRdb table, and some are missing; sequencing was by immunoSEQ multiplex PCR. The V and J calls and clone size are taken from that table; D and trimming were inferred from the DNA. The sample lists about 160,000 clones; about 85% were seen once. Patients of the Seattle cohort, enrolled during active infection, were followed longitudinally.

Sequenced sample: peripheral blood. The sequence was obtained from a woman aged 45-65 years with COVID-19, enrolled during active disease. The chain joins TRBV6-2 or TRBV6-3 to TRBJ2-2, with D possibly matching TRBD2 (6 bases). The DNA for the CDR3 is TGTGCCGGCAGTTTGAGGGCGCGGGGCGAGCTGTTTTTT. Its translation: CAGSLRARGELFF.